One and the same sample provided the 24 T cell receptor beta chains below, sequenced in a study of cytomegalovirus exposure and HLA in healthy donors. It was with 60 Vbeta and 13 Jbeta primers that the PCR ran. Sequencing was performed with immunoSEQ multiplex PCR; in TCRdb, only in-frame clones are kept and a portion is missing. The data contain under 70,000 clones, 77% of them singletons. Sequenced: PBMCs. The receptor source for this set is a female donor in good health and CMV-seronegative.

This rearrangement joins TRBV4-3 to TRBJ2-1; 10 bases map to TRBD2. Germline lookup yields CDR1 LGHNA and CDR2 YSLEER. CDR3 size: 16 residues. The J segment lost 7 bases and the V segment lost 3 bases, leaving 9 bases of the junction unmatched. The chain's CDR3 is CASSHGSSGSLNEQFF. CDR3 DNA sequence: TGCGCCAGCAGCCATGGTTCTAGCGGGAGTTTAAATGAGCAGTTCTTC.

This clone has only a few counts. V and J are TRBV2 and TRBJ2-7, with TRBD1 as a possible D gene (6 bases). This CDR3 is 14 amino acids long. Germline V gives CDR1 SNHLY, CDR2 FYNNEI. Trimming removed 7 bases at V and 6 bases at J, with 19 bases between. CDR3 nucleotide sequence: TGTGCCAGCACTAAACAGGGCAGGATCCTCGAGCAGTACTTC. Its translation is CASTKQGRILEQYF.

The J gene is TRBJ2-3, the V gene TRBV7-2; TRBD2 matches at 12 bases. Germline loops: CDR1 SGHTA, CDR2 FQGNSA. V shed 2 bases, J shed 2 bases, and the junction held 8 bases outside the gene matches. The CDR3 runs to 18 residues. CDR3 nucleotides: TGTGCCAGCAGCTTACTATTCGGACTAGCGGGGAACACAGATACGCAGTATTTT. This translates into CASSLLFGLAGNTDTQYF.

The chain joins TRBV5-1 to TRBJ2-3; D not resolved. There are 15 residues in the CDR3. The germline V gene encodes CDR1 SGHRS and CDR2 YFSETQ. Trimming removed 0 bases from V and 2 bases from J, with 10 bases in between. The CDR3 reads CASSLAVQNTDTQYF. CDR3 DNA sequence: TGCGCCAGCAGCTTGGCCGTACAGAACACAGATACGCAGTATTTT.

This sequence joins TRBV25-1 and TRBJ2-1; possible D gene TRBD2, 6 bases. Deletions cut 7 bases from V and 3 bases from J, with 16 bases between. The CDR3 is 15 residues long. In germline, CDR1 is MGHDK, CDR2 SYGVNS. This CDR3 is CASTLGDSYYNEQFF. In DNA form, the CDR3 reads TGTGCCAGCACCTTAGGGGACTCCTACTACAATGAGCAGTTCTTC.

The CDR3 here is CASSLVGLGHGYTF. The CDR3 nucleotides read TGTGCCAGCAGCTTAGTGGGTCTGGGCCATGGCTACACCTTC. The chain links TRBV7-9 to TRBJ1-2; D remains unclear. Germline loops: CDR1 SEHNR, CDR2 FQNEAQ (reference sequence). V was pared by 1 base and J by 6 bases, with 12 bases between. This CDR3 is built from 14 residues.

This chain uses TRBV7-9 with TRBJ1-6, with a tentative D call TRBD1 (6 bases). V was trimmed by 3 bases and J by 9 bases, leaving 15 bases between them. This CDR3 has 15 residues. Germline CDR1 SEHNR, CDR2 FQNEAQ (reference sequence). CDR3 protein: CASSFSLQGSSPLHF. The DNA for the CDR3 is TGTGCCAGCAGCTTTTCCCTACAGGGAAGTTCACCCCTCCACTTT.

This chain joins TRBV28 and TRBJ1-5; 7 bases map to TRBD1. Germline CDR1 reads MDHEN; CDR2 reads SYDVKM. The CDR3 consists of 15 residues. Trimming at V came to 10 bases and at J to 4 bases, leaving 13 bases not matched to a gene. The CDR3 bases are TGTGCCATCAGGGGGGCTCGCATACAGAATCAGCCCCAGCATTTT. Translation gives CAIRGARIQNQPQHF.

This rearrangement joins TRBV9 to TRBJ2-7, with TRBD2 matching 8 bases. The CDR3 covers 20 residues. V was clipped by 0 bases and J by 2 bases; unmatched bases: 19. CDR1 and CDR2 from the germline V gene are SGDLS and YYNGEE. This CDR3 is CASSVELVNCRGGSPYEQYF. CDR3 nucleotide sequence: TGTGCCAGCAGCGTAGAATTGGTCAATTGTCGGGGGGGCTCACCCTACGAGCAGTACTTC.

V usage is TRBV27 and J usage is TRBJ1-2; 9 bases agree with TRBD1. The germline V gene has CDR1 MNHEY and CDR2 SMNVEV (reference sequence). The CDR3 is 14 residues long. J lost 8 bases, V lost 5 bases, and 9 bases had no gene match. This chain's CDR3 is CASSGTGSFGGYTF. The CDR3 nucleotides are TGTGCCAGCAGTGGGACAGGGAGTTTTGGAGGCTACACCTTC.

This clone was found a few times. The chain combines TRBV7-3 with TRBJ2-3; perhaps TRBD2 as D (6 bases). V dropped 5 bases and J dropped 4 bases, with 13 bases sitting between them. Germline CDR1 is SGHTA and CDR2 is FQGTGA. This CDR3 spans 14 amino acids. CDR3: CASSATGTSDTQYF. The CDR3 nucleotides read TGTGCCAGCAGCGCGACCGGGACTTCAGATACGCAGTATTTT.

V usage is TRBV6-1 and J usage is TRBJ1-2; unclear D gene. The CDR3 contains 13 residues. Trimming cost V 6 bases and J 0 bases, with 8 bases left between them. Germline V gene sequence: CDR1 MNHNS, CDR2 SASEGT. Here the CDR3 reads CASRDNSNYGYTF. The CDR3 DNA reads as TGTGCCAGCAGAGACAACTCTAACTATGGCTACACCTTC.

The J gene is TRBJ2-3, the V gene TRBV7-2; 10 bases align to TRBD2. Looked up from germline, CDR1 is SGHTA and CDR2 is FQGNSA. This CDR3 contains 17 residues. The V and J ends lost 5 bases and 0 bases, in that order; junction bases with no gene match: 8. CDR3 residues: CASSASGGARSTDTQYF. In DNA, the CDR3 is TGTGCCAGCAGCGCAAGCGGGGGGGCCCGGAGCACAGATACGCAGTATTTT.

CDR3 sequence reads: CASSPSDSNYGYTF. Here the CDR3 DNA reads TGCGCCAGCAGCCCCTCAGACTCTAACTATGGCTACACCTTC. The chain joins TRBV5-1 to TRBJ1-2; D is uncertain. The CDR3 is 14 residues long. V was cut by 4 bases and J by 0 bases, with 10 bases left in between. The germline CDR1 and CDR2 sequences are SGHRS and YFSETQ.

CDR3 DNA sequence: TGCGCCAGCAGCCAAGATTGGGGGACAGGGGGCATACAGCCCCAGCATTTT. This gives the protein CASSQDWGTGGIQPQHF. The chain carries TRBV4-3 and TRBJ1-5; 12 nucleotides agree with TRBD1. Losses at the gene ends were 0 bases for V and 7 bases for J; bases not matched to a gene: 7. Germline V CDR1 and CDR2: LGHNA, YSLEER. The CDR3 covers 17 residues.

The chain joins TRBV6-5 to TRBJ2-1, with a tentative D call TRBD2 (7 bases). Germline CDR1 and CDR2: MNHEY and SVGAGI. The V and J ends lost 0 bases and 3 bases respectively, with 9 bases between them. The CDR3 covers 15 residues. The CDR3 nucleotides read TGTGCCAGCAGTTACTCGGGGGGGCACTACAATGAGCAGTTCTTC. It encodes CASSYSGGHYNEQFF.

V and J are TRBV7-6 and TRBJ1-1; 8 nucleotides agree with TRBD1. This CDR3 is 14 amino acids long. From germline, CDR1 is SGHVS and CDR2 FNYEAQ. V lost 4 bases and J lost 5; bases outside the gene matches: 6. CDR3 sequence: CASSSQGAATEAFF. As DNA, the CDR3 is TGTGCCAGCAGCTCTCAGGGGGCTGCGACTGAAGCTTTCTTT.

CDR3 amino acids: CASSDLQGVNEQFF. The CDR3 bases are TGTGCCAGCAGTGACCTACAGGGAGTGAATGAGCAGTTCTTC. The chain employs TRBV2 and TRBJ2-1, with TRBD1 as a possible D gene (6 bases). CDR1 is SNHLY, CDR2 FYNNEI, per germline. V lost 3 bases and J 7 bases, leaving 13 bases between the germline ends. The CDR3 runs 14 residues.

This clone came up once. The chain is built from TRBV27 and TRBJ2-5, with 7 bases lining up with TRBD1. This CDR3 contains 14 residues. Germline lookup yields CDR1 MNHEY and CDR2 SMNVEV (reference sequence). With 6 bases clipped from V and 5 bases from J, the junction kept 9 bases outside the gene matches. The CDR3: CASSPTGAGETQYF. Here the CDR3 DNA reads TGTGCCAGCAGCCCAACAGGGGCGGGTGAGACCCAGTACTTC.

This chain links TRBV19 with TRBJ2-1; D perhaps matches TRBD2 (5 bases). Looked up from germline, CDR1 is LNHDA and CDR2 is SQIVND (reference sequence). The CDR3 runs 16 residues. Trimming removed 4 bases from V and 3 bases from J, with 16 bases in between. CDR3 amino acids: CASSRYRSGVYNEQFF. The CDR3 coding sequence is TGTGCCAGTAGTAGATACCGAAGCGGAGTCTACAATGAGCAGTTCTTC.

The chain is built from TRBV2 and TRBJ1-2; 9 bases map to TRBD1. After removal of 4 bases from V and 2 bases from J, the junction contained 2 bases not matched to a gene. The CDR3 length is 14 residues. CDR1 and CDR2 (germline): SNHLY, FYNNEI. This chain's CDR3 is CASSVTGGNYGYTF. The CDR3 DNA is TGTGCCAGCAGTGTGACAGGGGGAAACTATGGCTACACCTTC.

This sequence joins TRBV6-1 and TRBJ1-1; perhaps TRBD1 as D (5 bases). There are 15 residues in the CDR3. V was pared by 1 base and J by 4 bases, with 13 bases between. Germline CDR1 MNHNS, CDR2 SASEGT. This CDR3 reads CASSEDHGGSTEAFF. CDR3 DNA: TGTGCCAGCAGTGAAGACCACGGGGGTAGCACTGAAGCTTTCTTT.

The chain uses TRBV5-6 and TRBJ2-1; D is ambiguous. The CDR3 covers 15 residues. V lost 4 bases and J 6 bases, leaving 17 bases between the germline ends. Germline lookup yields CDR1 SGHDT and CDR2 YYEEEE. The CDR3: CASSPIFRGSNEQFF. CDR3 nucleotides: TGTGCCAGCAGCCCCATTTTTCGCGGAAGCAATGAGCAGTTCTTC.

This clone has just a few counts. The V gene is TRBV13, the J gene TRBJ2-7, with TRBD2 identical over 9 bases. Germline V gives CDR1 PRHDT, CDR2 FYEKMQ (reference sequence). Trimming removed 6 bases from V and 3 bases from J; junction bases left unmatched: 6. The CDR3 sequence is 14 residues long. The CDR3 nucleotides are TGTGCCAGCAGTTCCAGCGGGGGGATCTACGAGCAGTACTTC. Translated: CASSSSGGIYEQYF.